This T cell receptor beta chain was recovered during a study of cytomegalovirus exposure and HLA in healthy donors (TCRdb year 2017). In the study overall: In an earlier analysis of 450 to 750 of the donors, roughly 300 Gb of sequence data and 90 million to 130 million unique TCR beta sequences from 180 million or so T cells were reported. To study patterns of TCR occurrence, a later analysis re-analyzed previously published TCR beta repertoires from 666 donors and added high-resolution HLA genotyping. Genome-wide SNP genotypes for about three fifths of the roughly 670 donors were used in a later genetic analysis, which treated that subset as a discovery cohort. Four or five DR-DQ haplotypes were handled as single units for association and clustering because linkage in the cohort was strong. On average, around 240,000 unique TCR beta nucleotide sequences were sequenced per donor among fewer than 500 genotyped donors of the cohort, with around 19% of those sequences being non-productive. Among the roughly 390 genotyped donors, under 90% belonged to the genetic ancestry cluster associated with self-reported Caucasian donors. The T cell repertoires of 670 or so subjects were profiled by immunosequencing and related to cytomegalovirus serostatus. The study aimed to test whether cataloging public T cell receptors could reveal signatures of past pathogen exposure. Every repertoire in the discovery cohort had been generated on one and the same sequencing platform. Class I and class II HLA loci were covered by the typing at four-digit resolution. Donor age, sex, ethnicity and CMV serostatus were collected together with the repertoire data. A separate validation cohort of about 110 different subjects was used in addition to the roughly 670-subject first cohort. The study combined high-throughput TCR immunosequencing, statistical association of individual TCRs with disease status, and machine learning to predict cytomegalovirus infection status. Typing coverage differed by locus: A, B, C, DRB1 and DQB1 were typed in roughly 620-640 donors, DQA1 in approximately 520, DPA1 in around 600, and DPB1 in approximately 450. In the later analysis, no new phenotypic data were used to find candidate immune exposures; instead, reliance was placed on TCR beta sequences and their occurrence across donors. Approximately 310 gigabases of sequencing data and approximately 85 million unique TCR sequences were included in an early release covering roughly 600 HLA-typed donors. An earlier analysis of roughly 600 of the donors used high-throughput TCR beta sequencing to judge whether each TCR beta V gene segment behaved as functional or pseudogenic. Beyond this particular receptor, the publication reports: For the cohort, immune exposure information was limited to CMV serostatus. Sequencing depth was assumed to be roughly uniform across donors in the presence/absence analyses, though that assumption may not hold. Compared with equally common non-associated chains, HLA-associated TCR beta chains in a later analysis were more clonally expanded and had lower generation probabilities. The earlier analysis of 587 of the donors excluded some 15 rarely observed V segments, including chromosome 9 orphons, because counts were too low. In a later analysis, several top co-occurrence clusters were reported to appear linked to parvovirus B19, influenza, CMV and Epstein-Barr virus. The authors suggested that the approach could potentially be generalized to other disease states and immunological phenotypes. A further reported finding was that TCR beta sequences accurately predicted the HLA-A and HLA-B alleles for most subjects in the first cohort. Correlated functional status among segregating V segments might reflect linkage disequilibrium, but an unknown experimental factor could not be ruled out. When HLA alleles, especially DR and DQ, strongly co-occurred, TCR associations were difficult to assign to individual alleles. The study listed 164 TCR beta chains as associated with cytomegalovirus. A later genetic analysis associated a missense DCLRE1C variant with V-gene and J-gene trimming of TCR beta chains, and an independent cohort replicated the association. In a later analysis, most CMV-associated TCR beta chains were found to appear HLA-restricted, with HLA associations seemingly driven largely by CMV exposure. Because HLA typing was unavailable for some donors at each locus, only the typed subset was used in association tests. An earlier analysis of approximately 540 of the donors showed that most TCR beta V segments appeared in productive rearrangements either about 87% or about 30% of the time, which broadly matched IMGT annotations. The cohort was sequenced for TCR beta chains only, and without alpha or paired-chain data the features that could be detected were limited. Because the 87-base-pair reads could not distinguish some IMGT-functional V segments, including TRBV6-2 and TRBV6-3, those segments were excluded. Three of the identified cytomegalovirus-associated TCR beta chains were confirmed in vitro to be specific for cytomegalovirus antigens. A later genetic analysis reported fewer N-insertions in productive TCRs among donors in an Asian-associated ancestry cluster than the approximately 670-donor mean. Most TCR sequences were observed very rarely across donors, whereas some public TCRs were present in many individuals. A later analysis associated 16,951 TCR beta sequences with specific HLA alleles at a false discovery rate of 0.05. The classifier was reported to diagnose cytomegalovirus status with high specificity and sensitivity in both the original and validation cohorts. According to a later analysis, TCR association rates differed among HLA loci, with DRB1 alleles showing the most associated TCRs and HLA-C alleles showing the fewest. A cluster of highly shared sequence variants was judged likely to be a technical artifact of the sequencing pipeline.

With regard to this clone: Its antigen has not been determined. Base qualities were left out, and no much larger clone turns up one base away.

The V end loses 4 bases and the J end loses 6 bases, and a stretch of 11 bases separates them. The germline V gene specifies SGHDT as CDR1 and YYEEEE as CDR2. Measured from the cysteine to the phenylalanine, the CDR3 is 12 residues long. Only the CDR3 DNA stays, 36 bases, in frame from base 1. In total, about 650 healthy bone marrow donors made up the cohort. All cohort members were sampled while nominally healthy, although unrecorded immune exposures were likely present. The donor tested CMV seropositive, placing the donor among the 290 or so seropositive members of the cohort. A peripheral blood sample was provided by each donor, and peripheral blood mononuclear cells were used for TCR beta sequencing. The Qiagen DNeasy Blood Extraction Kit was used to extract genomic DNA from the blood cell samples. Library preparation used the immunoSEQ multiplex PCR assay. For the multiplex PCR, a mixture combining 60 forward primers for TCR Vbeta segments and 13 reverse primers for TCR Jbeta segments was used. Amplification of the CDR3 region of rearranged TCR beta genes was performed with a multiplex PCR assay on genomic DNA. Amplified TCR beta libraries were sequenced as 87-base-pair reads on the Illumina HiSeq System. Regarding the original processing steps: In a later analysis, about 80 million unique TCR beta chains were counted across the 690 or so repertoires, and approximately 11 million of these chains were shared by at least two donors. To remove PCR and sequencing errors, raw reads were error-corrected and collapsed into unique sequences using a nearest-neighbor algorithm that merged closely related sequences. To assign V, D and J gene segments, CDR3 sequences were aligned to IMGT reference sequences. Each retained sequence needed at least a six-nucleotide match to both a V gene segment and a J gene segment. Rearrangements were classified as productive when the CDR3 lacked stop codons and remained in frame with V and J, and all other rearrangements were classified as non-productive. CDR3 was defined according to IMGT convention as the region running from the second conserved V-encoded cysteine to the conserved J-encoded phenylalanine. The earlier analysis of 450 to 750 of the donors excluded any sequence lacking an unambiguous match to a single V gene segment. In an earlier analysis of approximately 500 of the donors, a V segment was called functional when productive rearrangements were above 56.7%, and segregating when the standard deviation between donors exceeded 5%. A statistical classification framework was developed to diagnose cytomegalovirus status using the catalog of TCR beta chain sequences. In a later analysis, V and J genes were assigned by comparing TCR nucleotide sequences against IMGT/GENE-DB human TR gene sequences. A later analysis assigned CDR3 sequences and most-parsimonious VDJ recombination scenarios with the TCRdist pipeline. In a later analysis, every TCR beta chain was defined by the combination of its CDR3 amino acid sequence and its V-gene family, and reads without a unique V-gene family were dropped. In a later analysis, fewer than 600 highly shared, low-generation-probability nucleotide sequences were removed to address suspected cross-contamination and a sequencing artifact. In a later analysis, a clonal expansion index for each public chain was calculated from normalized within-repertoire ranks of inferred template counts. In a later analysis, generation probabilities were computed using a VDJ recombination model fitted to out-of-frame rearrangements, and the results were checked against IGoR. In a later analysis, hypergeometric tests were used to score TCR-TCR, TCR-HLA and TCR-CMV co-occurrence, with a repertoire-size bias correction applied to TCR pairs. To estimate false discovery rates, a later analysis permuted the HLA or CMV assignments 20 times. In a later analysis, co-occurring TCRs were grouped with DBSCAN, and TCRdist sequence similarity was added when clustering was performed within HLA-allele-positive subsets. For co-occurrence clustering, repertoires with fewer than 30,000 or more than 120,000 public chains were excluded, along with about five repertoires with anomalous nucleotide sharing. What TCRdb holds here is the immuneACCESS table cut down to in-frame rearrangements. Part of the clones is not present; checked against another copy, under half of the missing clones reflect an unresolved V gene, and the others are unexplained. That table supplies the V and J calls and clone size; D and trimming were determined from the DNA. A total of more than 110,000 clones appear in this sample, 70% to 80% of them only once. 8.8% of the sample is in the top ten clones.

The clonotype comes from a woman between 50 and 59 years old in good health and CMV-seropositive. The source material was PBMCs. The V and J segments used are TRBV5-6 and TRBJ2-7, with the D gene call left open. The CDR3 sequence is CASSRVVGEQYF. The base sequence is TGTGCCAGCAGCCGTGTGGTCGGCGAGCAGTACTTC. The entire variable domain, with the stretches around the CDR3 drawn from the reference TRBV5-6 and TRBJ2-7 proteins, is DAGVTQSPTHLIKTRGQQVTLRCSPKSGHDTVSWYQQALGQGPQFIFQYYEEEERQRGNFPDRFSGHQFPNYSSELNVNALLLGDSALYLCASSRVVGEQYFGPGTRLTVT.